These 10 T cell receptor beta chains share one sample of origin, sequenced in a study of blood T cell repertoires in COVID-19. The protocol was immunoSEQ multiplex PCR, while the TCRdb copy is restricted to in-frame clones and leaves out a portion. The sample yields 300,000 to 400,000 clones, approximately 86% seen once. Sequenced input: PBMCs or T cells enriched from blood (not recorded which). The receptors originated from a woman in her thirties or forties with acute COVID-19.

The sample holds a few counts of this clone. This sequence joins TRBV6-5 and TRBJ1-5, with 8 bases fitting TRBD1. The CDR3 runs 15 residues. Germline trimming cut 5 bases from V and 3 bases from J; bases unmatched to any gene: 6. Germline V gene sequence: CDR1 MNHEY, CDR2 SVGAGI. The CDR3 sequence is CASSLDRADNQPQHF. For the CDR3, the DNA is TGTGCCAGCAGTCTGGACAGGGCTGACAATCAGCCCCAGCATTTT.

The V call is TRBV6-5, the J call TRBJ1-5; D is possibly TRBD1 (6 bases). The CDR3 extends over 15 amino acids. The V end was cut by 6 bases, the J end by 3 bases, with 15 bases between. Germline lookup yields CDR1 MNHEY and CDR2 SVGAGI. The CDR3 coding sequence is TGTGCCAGCAGGGGGGGGGCTCGTCACAATCAGCCCCAGCATTTT. Amino acids: CASRGGARHNQPQHF.

This sequence joins TRBV28 and TRBJ1-4, with 9 bases aligning to TRBD1. The CDR3 sequence is 14 residues long. Trimming cost V 5 bases and J 6 bases; bases outside gene matches: 4. Germline assignment: CDR1 MDHEN and CDR2 SYDVKM. The CDR3 region has the DNA TGTGCCAGCAGTGCGGGACAGGGAGATGAAAAACTGTTTTTT. Encoded protein: CASSAGQGDEKLFF.

DNA of the CDR3: TGTGCCAGCAGCCTAACCGGGACAGGTTCCTACGAGCAGTACTTC. Its protein is CASSLTGTGSYEQYF. This sequence joins TRBV9 and TRBJ2-7; 8 bases map to TRBD1. The CDR3 has 15 amino acids. The V segment lost 4 bases and the J segment 1 base; nucleotides outside the gene matches: 7. Per the germline V gene, CDR1 is SGDLS and CDR2 is YYNGEE.

The rearrangement uses TRBV4-3 and TRBJ2-7; 9 bases align to TRBD1. CDR3 size: 15 residues. Germline trimming cut 1 base from V and 3 bases from J; bases unmatched to any gene: 4. The germline gives CDR1 LGHNA, CDR2 YSLEER. The CDR3 region has the DNA TGCGCCAGCAGCCAAGCTGGACAGGGGAACTACGAGCAGTACTTC. Translation gives CASSQAGQGNYEQYF.

V gene TRBV4-2 combines with J gene TRBJ1-5; tentative D call: TRBD1 (5 bases). The CDR3 is made up of 15 amino acids. Germline loops: CDR1 LGHNA, CDR2 YNFKEQ. V gave up 3 bases and J gave up 3 bases, with 12 bases separating them. CDR3 in amino acids: CASSQEPGNNQPQHF. DNA of the CDR3: TGTGCCAGCAGCCAGGAACCAGGGAACAATCAGCCCCAGCATTTT.

This clone is a singleton in its sample. V is TRBV19 and J is TRBJ2-6; TRBD2 might be the D (5 bases). The germline V gene encodes CDR1 LNHDA and CDR2 SQIVND (reference sequence). The ends were cut back, 9 bases at V and 2 bases at J, with 11 bases in the middle. This CDR3 is 14 amino acids long. CDR3: CASGRGAGANVLTF. The CDR3 DNA is TGTGCCAGCGGACGGGGAGCTGGGGCCAACGTCCTGACTTTC.

CDR3 DNA: TGTGCCAGTACCCCATCCGGGACAGGGTCGAGGGCCAACGTCCTGACTTTC. This encodes CASTPSGTGSRANVLTF. V usage is TRBV19 and J usage is TRBJ2-6, with 9 bases aligning to TRBD1. V dropped 7 bases and J dropped 5; count of bases not matched to a gene: 12. The germline CDR1 and CDR2 sequences are LNHDA and SQIVND (reference sequence). The CDR3 is made up of 17 amino acids.

The chain uses TRBV7-2 and TRBJ1-6; 9 nucleotides match TRBD1. This CDR3 has 15 amino acids. The ends lost 5 bases at V and 9 bases at J; junction bases unmatched: 8. Germline V CDR1 and CDR2: SGHTA, FQGNSA. The CDR3 DNA reads as TGTGCCAGCAGCCCTGGGACAGGGAGAGGTTCACCCCTCCACTTT. It codes for CASSPGTGRGSPLHF.

The CDR3 protein is CASSSEVNQPQHF. In nucleotides, the CDR3 is TGTGCCAGCAGCTCAGAGGTGAATCAGCCCCAGCATTTT. This chain connects TRBV7-9 to TRBJ1-5; D unclear. Germline CDR1 SEHNR, CDR2 FQNEAQ (reference sequence). Trimming shortened V by 4 bases and J by 4 bases, and 8 bases separated the two germline ends. This CDR3 comprises 13 residues.